This T cell receptor (beta chain) was sequenced during a study of vaccination and CD4 T cells after COVID-19. Study observations and caveats: Spike mono-reactivity was found in 304 of the 307 vaccine-specific clones identified in convalescent patients.

Oncomine TCR Beta short-read sequencing was applied to DNA from cultured CD4+ T cells. Each CDR3 protein is one row after TCRdb ran MiXCR on the PCR reads. The sample includes 9,000 to 13,000 distinct CDR3 sequences, around 67% of them seen just once. The V gene's germline CDR1 is MNHNS and CDR2 SASEGT. This CDR3 spans 13 amino acids. Trimming removed 10 bases from V and 7 bases from J, with 14 bases in between. Treatment here: approximately 11-day PBMC culture with coronavirus spike peptide pools or control peptides (ViraFEST assay). Positive tests by PCR, dated March to December 2020, predated US Alpha, Beta and Delta variants. On this clonotype itself: The antigen is undetermined.

This chain connects TRBV6-1 to TRBJ1-6; D not certain. Sample: CD4+ T cells from blood, cultured in vitro. This clonotype was obtained from a human donor who had recovered from COVID-19. DNA for the CDR3: TGTGCCATCAAGGCCAACCGGAATTCACCCCTCCACTTT. Protein: CAIKANRNSPLHF.